This entry lists 16 T cell receptor beta chains sequenced from one sample in a study of blood T cell repertoires in COVID-19. Clones were read by immunoSEQ multiplex PCR, and TCRdb kept only the in-frame ones, dropping some. The data hold 100,000 to 150,000 clones, with roughly 83% observed a single time. The sequenced material came from peripheral blood. These receptors all come from a man in his forties with active or convalescent COVID-19.

The gene calls are TRBV5-6 and TRBJ1-2; D gene ambiguous. Per the germline V gene, CDR1 is SGHDT and CDR2 is YYEEEE. The V end lost 0 bases, the J end lost 4 bases, and 4 bases lay between the germline ends. This CDR3 has 12 amino acids. CDR3 DNA: TGTGCCAGCAGCTTGGCCAGCTATGGCTACACCTTC. It yields the protein CASSLASYGYTF.

This clone has a handful of counts. This rearrangement joins TRBV6-5 to TRBJ1-5; D perhaps matches TRBD1 (5 bases). Per the germline V gene, CDR1 is MNHEY and CDR2 is SVGAGI. This CDR3 region has 13 residues. Trimming stripped 8 bases from V and 2 bases from J, with 10 bases between. The CDR3 DNA sequence: TGTGCCAGCGGGAAGACAGGCAATCAGCCCCAGCATTTT. Its translation is CASGKTGNQPQHF.

The chain joins TRBV3-1 (or the pseudogene TRBV3-2) to TRBJ2-3, with TRBD2 matching 7 bases. Germline V CDR1 and CDR2: LGHDT, YNNKEL (reference sequence). The CDR3 spans 15 residues. Germline trimming cut 4 bases from V and 6 bases from J; bases unmatched to any gene: 10. The CDR3 coding sequence is TGTGCCAGCAGCCCACTGGCGGGAGAAGTCGATACGCAGTATTTT. Translating gives CASSPLAGEVDTQYF.

This clone has only a few counts. This chain joins TRBV2 and TRBJ2-1; TRBD1 matches at 7 bases. CDR3 length: 13 amino acids. CDR1 and CDR2 (germline): SNHLY, FYNNEI. Trimming took 7 bases from V and 5 from J; bases not matched to a gene: 5. CDR3: CASKGQGDNEQFF. DNA for the CDR3: TGTGCCAGCAAGGGTCAGGGGGACAATGAGCAGTTCTTC.

This clone was picked up a small number of times. The CDR3 loop reads CSAPTGAQAFF. The CDR3 region has the DNA TGCAGTGCTCCTACAGGGGCGCAGGCTTTCTTT. The chain uses TRBV20-1 and TRBJ1-1; 7 nucleotides line up with TRBD1. The germline CDR1 and CDR2 sequences are DFQATT and SNEGSKA (reference sequence). Trimming removed 5 bases from V and 11 bases from J; junction bases left unmatched: 8. The CDR3 contains 11 residues.

The genes are TRBV27 and TRBJ2-7; the D is unclear. The V end lost 0 bases, the J end lost 2 bases, and 5 bases lay between the germline ends. CDR1 is MNHEY and CDR2 is SMNVEV in the germline V gene (reference sequence). The CDR3 covers 13 residues. For the CDR3, the DNA is TGTGCCAGCAGTTTATCCAGTCCCTACGAGCAGTACTTC. It yields the protein CASSLSSPYEQYF.

The CDR3 region is CASSFQGSYGYTF. The DNA of the CDR3 is TGTGCCAGCAGTTTCCAGGGCTCCTATGGCTACACCTTC. This chain joins TRBV28 and TRBJ1-2, with D perhaps matching TRBD1 (5 bases). CDR1 is MDHEN and CDR2 is SYDVKM in the germline V gene. V was pared by 3 bases and J by 4 bases, with 9 bases between. The CDR3 loop spans 13 amino acids.

There are a few counts of this clone. This chain links TRBV2 with TRBJ1-1; 8 positions agree with TRBD1. In germline, CDR1 is SNHLY, CDR2 FYNNEI. This CDR3 has 14 residues. Trimming removed 3 bases from V and 5 bases from J; junction bases left unmatched: 5. In DNA, the CDR3 is TGTGCCAGCAGTGACGGACAGGGAGGGACTGAAGCTTTCTTT. Protein: CASSDGQGGTEAFF.

This chain links TRBV2 with TRBJ2-7; TRBD2 might be the D (6 bases). The ends were cut back, 2 bases at V and 5 bases at J, with 16 bases in the middle. This CDR3 contains 15 residues. The germline gives CDR1 SNHLY, CDR2 FYNNEI. The CDR3 reads CASSEFYSRGNEQYF. CDR3 DNA sequence: TGTGCCAGCAGTGAATTTTATTCTCGGGGGAACGAGCAGTACTTC.

The chain links TRBV21-1 to TRBJ2-5; TRBD1 is taken as the D call from the table, unchecked against the DNA. TRBV21-1 is a pseudogene locus. The CDR3 length is 11 residues. CDR3 in DNA: TGTGCCAGCAGCAAAGCGGACAGCCAGTACTTC. This translates into CASSKADSQYF.

This clone was detected only once. CDR3: CASSGTGSGQPQHF. CDR3 coding DNA: TGTGCCAGTAGTGGAACAGGGAGTGGGCAGCCCCAGCATTTT. This rearrangement joins TRBV19 to TRBJ1-5; D may be TRBD1 (6 bases). The length of the CDR3 is 14 residues. The V end was cut by 5 bases, the J end by 7 bases, with 15 bases between. Germline V gene lookup returns CDR1 LNHDA and CDR2 SQIVND (reference sequence).

This clone was seen once. V gene TRBV24-1 combines with J gene TRBJ1-1; no clear D gene. V shed 1 base and J shed 6 bases, with 8 bases lying between them. From germline, CDR1 is KGHDR and CDR2 SFDVKD. The CDR3 spans 13 residues. The CDR3: CATSDFHTAEAFF. Written as DNA, the CDR3 is TGTGCCACCAGTGATTTCCACACCGCTGAAGCTTTCTTT.

The rearrangement uses TRBV3-1 (or the pseudogene TRBV3-2) and TRBJ2-5; weak D call: TRBD1 (5 bases). Germline V lookup: CDR1 LGHDT, CDR2 YNNKEL (reference sequence). The CDR3 consists of 15 residues. V gave up 3 bases and J gave up 1 base, with 12 bases separating them. CDR3 residues: CASSQTPGLQETQYF. The CDR3 DNA sequence: TGTGCCAGCAGCCAGACCCCAGGGCTCCAAGAGACCCAGTACTTC.

The chain carries TRBV6-5 and TRBJ2-1; D perhaps matches TRBD2 (6 bases). The CDR3 has 14 residues. Between the trimmed V and J ends, which lost 7 bases and 9 bases, there was a span of 19 bases. CDR1 and CDR2 (germline): MNHEY, SVGAGI. The CDR3 DNA reads TGTGCCAGCAACCGGGAGCGTCAAGTGGGTGAGCAGTTCTTC. It is translated as CASNRERQVGEQFF.

This clone has just a few counts. The gene calls are TRBV24-1 and TRBJ1-5; D is ambiguous. V was cut by 4 bases and J by 2 bases, with 11 bases left in between. The CDR3 runs 15 residues. CDR1 and CDR2 from the germline V gene are KGHDR and SFDVKD. The CDR3 nucleotides read TGTGCCACCAGTGACCCGGGGATGGGCAATCAGCCCCAGCATTTT. It translates to CATSDPGMGNQPQHF.

The chain employs TRBV6-1 and TRBJ1-6; TRBD1 is a possible D gene (5 bases). This CDR3 spans 16 amino acids. CDR1 is MNHNS and CDR2 is SASEGT in the germline V gene. V was clipped by 1 base and J by 7 bases, with 14 bases between them. The CDR3: CASSEDGAGYNSPLHF. The DNA for the CDR3 is TGTGCCAGCAGTGAAGATGGGGCGGGATACAATTCACCCCTCCACTTT.